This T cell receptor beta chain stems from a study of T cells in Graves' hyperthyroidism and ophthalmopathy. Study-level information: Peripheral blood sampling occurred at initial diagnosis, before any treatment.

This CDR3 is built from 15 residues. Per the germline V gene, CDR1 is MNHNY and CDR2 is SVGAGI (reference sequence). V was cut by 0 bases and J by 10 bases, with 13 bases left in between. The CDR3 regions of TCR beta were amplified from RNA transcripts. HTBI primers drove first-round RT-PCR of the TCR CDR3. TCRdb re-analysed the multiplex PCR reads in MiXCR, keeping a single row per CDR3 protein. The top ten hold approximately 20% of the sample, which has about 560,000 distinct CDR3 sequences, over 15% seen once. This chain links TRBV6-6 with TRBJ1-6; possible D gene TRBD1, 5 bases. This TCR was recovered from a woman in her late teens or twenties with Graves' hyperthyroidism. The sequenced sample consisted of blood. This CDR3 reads CASSYSGTRGSPLHF. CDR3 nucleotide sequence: TGTGCCAGCAGTTACTCGGGGACCCGGGGGTCACCCCTCCACTTT.